The 25 T cell receptor beta chains given below trace back to one sample, sequenced in a study of shared clonotypes between healthy human individuals. CD45RO-negative, CCR7-positively selected cells formed the naive CD8 fraction, excluding terminally differentiated effector memory CD45RA+ cells. The data were produced by immunoSEQ multiplex PCR, yet TCRdb's version contains in-frame clones alone and is incomplete. The sample has 2 million to 2.5 million clones; approximately 95% are singletons. Sequencing was performed on naive CD8+ T cells sorted from blood. The receptors were gathered from a man younger than 35 in good health.

V usage is TRBV6-1 and J usage is TRBJ2-7; 9 nucleotides line up with TRBD1. The CDR3 is 13 residues long. CDR1 and CDR2 from the germline V gene are MNHNS and SASEGT. V dropped 6 bases and J dropped 6; count of bases not matched to a gene: 6. The CDR3 DNA sequence: TGTGCCAGCAGGGGGACAGGGTTCGCCGAGCAGTACTTC. Translated: CASRGTGFAEQYF.

The rearrangement uses TRBV7-9 and TRBJ2-7, with 9 bases aligning to TRBD1. Per germline, CDR1 SEHNR and CDR2 FQNEAQ (reference sequence). V shed 5 bases and J 1 base; nucleotides not matched to a gene: 9. CDR3 length equals 16 residues. This CDR3 reads CASSNEAGTGSYEQYF. The CDR3, as DNA: TGTGCCAGCAGCAATGAGGCCGGGACAGGGTCCTACGAGCAGTACTTC.

On this clone itself: It is likely a read error, because the conserved phenylalanine at the end of the CDR3 is missing. V usage is TRBV6-6 and J usage is TRBJ1-1, with 9 bases fitting TRBD1. The CDR3 covers 14 residues. Germline assignment: CDR1 MNHNY and CDR2 SVGAGI (reference sequence). After removal of 5 bases from V and 5 bases from J, the junction contained 6 bases not matched to a gene. The CDR3 nucleotides are TGTGCCAGCAGTCAAGGACAGGGGTGGACTGAAGCTTTCTCT. It yields the protein CASSQGQGWTEAFS.

The rearrangement links TRBV7-3 to TRBJ2-1, with 8 bases aligning to TRBD2. The length of the CDR3 is 15 residues. V shed 3 bases, J shed 5 bases, and the junction held 6 bases outside the gene matches. The V gene's germline CDR1 is SGHTA and CDR2 FQGTGA. CDR3 bases: TGTGCCAGCAGCTTCTCCGGGGGGGAGAACAATGAGCAGTTCTTC. Amino acids: CASSFSGGENNEQFF.

The V call is TRBV11-2, the J call TRBJ1-2; unclear D gene. This CDR3 has 16 amino acids. Germline CDR1 SGHAT, CDR2 FQNNGV. The V and J ends lost 5 bases and 3 bases respectively, with 19 bases between them. This CDR3 is CASSPRNGFGYYGYTF. DNA of the CDR3: TGTGCCAGCAGCCCCCGGAATGGGTTTGGATACTATGGCTACACCTTC. Complete variable domain (other parts from reference TRBV11-2 and TRBJ1-2): EAGVAQSPRYKIIEKRQSVAFWCNPISGHATLYWYQQILGQGPKLLIQFQNNGVVDDSQLPKDRFSAERLKGVDSTLKIQPAKLEDSAVYLCASSPRNGFGYYGYTFGSGTRLTVV.

V usage is TRBV13 and J usage is TRBJ2-5, with D possibly called TRBD1 or TRBD2 (5 bases each). Trimming shortened V by 3 bases and J by 1 base, and 12 bases separated the two germline ends. The CDR3 is 15 residues long. Germline CDR1 is PRHDT and CDR2 is FYEKMQ (reference sequence). CDR3 in amino acids: CASSLKGSAQETQYF. CDR3 nucleotides: TGTGCCAGCAGCTTGAAGGGGAGTGCCCAAGAGACCCAGTACTTC.

This clone occurred a few times. Additional DNA sequences in this sample encode the identical CDR3. The chain has TRBV27 and TRBJ2-1, with D maybe TRBD1 (6 bases). V was shortened by 2 bases and J by 4 bases, with 6 bases between the two germline ends. In germline, CDR1 is MNHEY, CDR2 SMNVEV (reference sequence). CDR3 length: 13 residues. CDR3 protein: CASSLQGYNEQFF. CDR3 coding DNA: TGTGCCAGCAGTTTACAGGGGTACAATGAGCAGTTCTTC.

The V call is TRBV28, the J call TRBJ2-1; D may match TRBD1 or TRBD2 (5 bases each). This CDR3 comprises 13 residues. Trimming pared 4 bases from V and 7 bases from J, leaving 11 bases between. From germline, CDR1 is MDHEN and CDR2 SYDVKM. CDR3 residues: CASSYPGRNEQFF. CDR3 nucleotide sequence: TGTGCCAGCAGTTACCCGGGGCGGAATGAGCAGTTCTTC.

The chain couples TRBV4-1 to TRBJ2-1; 8 bases match TRBD2. CDR3 length: 18 amino acids. The V and J ends lost 1 base and 0 bases, in that order; junction bases with no gene match: 8. Germline V gene lookup returns CDR1 MGHRA and CDR2 YSYEKL. Written as DNA, the CDR3 is TGCGCCAGCAGCCAAGTCCCTCCAAGCGGGAGCTCCTACAATGAGCAGTTCTTC. Translated: CASSQVPPSGSSYNEQFF.

The chain couples TRBV5-3 to TRBJ2-7; weak D call: TRBD1 (6 bases). TRBV5-3 is known as an ORF, though its function is uncertain. V dropped 7 bases and J dropped 4 bases, with 36 bases sitting between them. This CDR3 contains 20 residues. The DNA for the CDR3 is TGTGCCAGAGGATCACTTTTACCTAGGGGGTCCCCGCGTCGGAGGTACGAGCAGTACTTC. This translates into CARGSLLPRGSPRRRYEQYF.

As DNA, the CDR3 is TGTGCCAGCAGTTACGCGGGGATTTATCAGCCCCAGCATTTT. Residues: CASSYAGIYQPQHF. The J gene is TRBJ1-5, the V gene TRBV6-5; no definite D call. The CDR3 is 14 amino acids. The germline V gene has CDR1 MNHEY and CDR2 SVGAGI. Trimming took 2 bases from V and 5 from J, leaving 10 bases between them.

This chain joins TRBV2 and TRBJ1-6, with a tentative D call TRBD1 (5 bases). This CDR3 comprises 12 residues. Germline assignment: CDR1 SNHLY and CDR2 FYNNEI. The germline V and J ends were trimmed by 3 bases and 9 bases, with 6 bases remaining between them. CDR3 bases: TGTGCCAGCAGTGAGGGGGTTTCACCCCTCCACTTT. Its translation: CASSEGVSPLHF.

The chain recombines TRBV27 with TRBJ1-4, with 8 bases aligning to TRBD1. Germline assignment: CDR1 MNHEY and CDR2 SMNVEV (reference sequence). With 3 bases clipped from V and 6 bases from J, the junction kept 3 bases outside the gene matches. The CDR3 loop spans 14 amino acids. CDR3 sequence: CASSFRGRDEKLFF. CDR3 nucleotide sequence: TGTGCCAGCAGTTTCAGGGGGCGGGATGAAAAACTGTTTTTT. The variable domain in full, completed from reference TRBV27 and TRBJ1-4, reads EAQVTQNPRYLITVTGKKLTVTCSQNMNHEYMSWYRQDPGLGLRQIYYSMNVEVTDKGDVPEGYKVSRKEKRNFPLILESPSPNQTSLYFCASSFRGRDEKLFFGSGTQLSVL.

The chain combines TRBV2 with TRBJ2-2; D is unclear. Germline loops: CDR1 SNHLY, CDR2 FYNNEI. The CDR3 consists of 10 residues. V lost 9 bases, J lost 8 bases, and 7 bases lay in between. The CDR3 spells CASGWGELFF. In nucleotides, the CDR3 is TGTGCCAGTGGATGGGGGGAGCTGTTTTTT.

The CDR3 DNA sequence: TGCGCCAGCAGCCCAAGCGTAGCAGGATTAGATACGCAGTATTTT. Its protein product is CASSPSVAGLDTQYF. The V gene is TRBV4-1, the J gene TRBJ2-3; D gene ambiguous. This CDR3 comprises 15 residues. The germline gives CDR1 MGHRA, CDR2 YSYEKL. V lost 4 bases to trimming and J lost 5 bases, with 16 bases between them.

This clone is a singleton in its sample. The chain recombines TRBV30 with TRBJ2-3; no clear D gene. The CDR3 runs 12 residues. The germline V gene has CDR1 GTSNPN and CDR2 SVGIG (reference sequence). The V end was cut by 6 bases, the J end by 4 bases, with 11 bases between. CDR3: CACLAGADTQYF. CDR3 bases: TGTGCCTGCTTGGCTGGTGCAGATACGCAGTATTTT. The whole variable domain, remainder taken from reference TRBV30 and TRBJ2-3, is SQTIHQWPATLVQPVGSPLSLECTVEGTSNPNLYWYRQAAGRGLQLLFYSVGIGQISSEVPQNLSASRPQDRQFILSSKKLLLSDSGFYLCACLAGADTQYFGPGTRLTVL.

A remark on this clone: The sample contains more than one DNA sequence encoding this CDR3. For the CDR3, the DNA is TGTGCCAGTAGTATTACAGGGGCAAACTACGAGCAGTACTTC. Translation: CASSITGANYEQYF. V usage is TRBV19 and J usage is TRBJ2-7, with 7 positions matching TRBD1. The CDR3 has 14 amino acids. Trimming took 3 bases from V and 3 from J; bases not matched to a gene: 5. Germline-derived CDR1 and CDR2 are LNHDA and SQIVND (reference sequence).

This chain links TRBV7-9 with TRBJ1-5, with D possibly TRBD1 on 6 matching bases. Trimming took off 5 bases at V and 16 bases at J, with 18 bases between the two ends. The CDR3 is made up of 12 amino acids. Germline loops: CDR1 SEHNR, CDR2 FQNEAQ (reference sequence). CDR3 sequence: CASSRGPGAIHF. The CDR3 bases are TGTGCCAGCAGCCGTGGCCCAGGGGCCATACATTTT.

The CDR3 protein is CASSLGPGVADSYNSPLHF. As DNA, the CDR3 is TGCGCCAGCAGCCTGGGCCCGGGAGTCGCCGATTCCTATAATTCACCCCTCCACTTT. The V call is TRBV5-1, the J call TRBJ1-6; D unresolved. The CDR3 runs to 19 residues. The V end lost 4 bases, the J end lost 1 base, and 21 bases lay between the germline ends. The germline CDR1 and CDR2 sequences are SGHRS and YFSETQ.

The chain has TRBV27 and TRBJ1-1, with 8 bases that match TRBD1. This CDR3 is built from 15 residues. CDR1 is MNHEY and CDR2 is SMNVEV in the germline V gene (reference sequence). J gave up 1 base and V 4 bases, and 5 bases lay outside the gene matches. In DNA form, the CDR3 reads TGTGCCAGCAGTTCTAGGACAGGGCCGAACACTGAAGCTTTCTTT. Protein product: CASSSRTGPNTEAFF.

The chain carries TRBV7-9 and TRBJ2-5; TRBD1 might be the D (6 bases). The V gene's germline CDR1 is SEHNR and CDR2 FQNEAQ (reference sequence). The CDR3 contains 17 residues. Deletions cut 3 bases from V and 1 base from J, with 18 bases between. The CDR3 nucleotides read TGTGCCAGCAGCTTGAAACAGGGAACTCTTATCCAAGAGACCCAGTACTTC. Translating gives CASSLKQGTLIQETQYF.

In this sample, this clone turned up once. The chain is built from TRBV7-2 and TRBJ1-1, with D unclear. The V gene's germline CDR1 is SGHTA and CDR2 FQGNSA. V lost 1 base to trimming and J lost 7 bases, with 7 bases between them. This CDR3 contains 12 residues. CDR3 sequence reads: CASSLGGDEAFF. DNA for the CDR3: TGTGCCAGCAGCTTAGGGGGAGATGAAGCTTTCTTT. Combining the CDR3 with reference TRBV7-2 and TRBJ1-1 gives the whole variable domain GAGVSQSPSNKVTEKGKDVELRCDPISGHTALYWYRQSLGQGLEFLIYFQGNSAPDKSGLPSDRFSAERTGGSVSTLTIQRTQQEDSAVYLCASSLGGDEAFFGQGTRLTVV.

The genes are TRBV18 and TRBJ1-1; D not resolved. Germline V gives CDR1 KGHSH, CDR2 LQKENI. Trimming pared 0 bases from V and 0 bases from J, leaving 11 bases between. The CDR3 sequence is 16 residues long. The CDR3 reads CASSPPALLMNTEAFF. Written as DNA, the CDR3 is TGTGCCAGCTCACCACCTGCTCTGCTGATGAACACTGAAGCTTTCTTT.

The J gene is TRBJ1-4, the V gene TRBV7-6; 10 positions agree with TRBD1. With V trimmed by 3 bases and J by 8 bases, 9 bases remained unmatched. The CDR3 loop spans 16 amino acids. Germline CDR1 reads SGHVS; CDR2 reads FNYEAQ. Written as DNA, the CDR3 is TGTGCCAGCAGCTTGGAGGACAGGGGGACAGAAGAAAAACTGTTTTTT. Protein: CASSLEDRGTEEKLFF. The variable domain in full, with the rest retrieved from reference TRBV7-6 and TRBJ1-4, is GAGVSQSPRYKVTKRGQDVALRCDPISGHVSLYWYRQALGQGPEFLTYFNYEAQQDKSGLPNDRFSAERPEGSISTLTIQRTEQRDSAMYRCASSLEDRGTEEKLFFGSGTQLSVL.

With regard to this clone: This same CDR3 is encoded by further DNA sequences in the sample. This chain links TRBV19 with TRBJ2-7; D remains unclear. Germline V lookup: CDR1 LNHDA, CDR2 SQIVND (reference sequence). The length of the CDR3 is 12 residues. V was trimmed by 3 bases and J by 3 bases, leaving 6 bases between them. The CDR3 spells CASSIGSYEQYF. CDR3 DNA: TGTGCCAGTAGTATCGGCAGCTACGAGCAGTACTTC.